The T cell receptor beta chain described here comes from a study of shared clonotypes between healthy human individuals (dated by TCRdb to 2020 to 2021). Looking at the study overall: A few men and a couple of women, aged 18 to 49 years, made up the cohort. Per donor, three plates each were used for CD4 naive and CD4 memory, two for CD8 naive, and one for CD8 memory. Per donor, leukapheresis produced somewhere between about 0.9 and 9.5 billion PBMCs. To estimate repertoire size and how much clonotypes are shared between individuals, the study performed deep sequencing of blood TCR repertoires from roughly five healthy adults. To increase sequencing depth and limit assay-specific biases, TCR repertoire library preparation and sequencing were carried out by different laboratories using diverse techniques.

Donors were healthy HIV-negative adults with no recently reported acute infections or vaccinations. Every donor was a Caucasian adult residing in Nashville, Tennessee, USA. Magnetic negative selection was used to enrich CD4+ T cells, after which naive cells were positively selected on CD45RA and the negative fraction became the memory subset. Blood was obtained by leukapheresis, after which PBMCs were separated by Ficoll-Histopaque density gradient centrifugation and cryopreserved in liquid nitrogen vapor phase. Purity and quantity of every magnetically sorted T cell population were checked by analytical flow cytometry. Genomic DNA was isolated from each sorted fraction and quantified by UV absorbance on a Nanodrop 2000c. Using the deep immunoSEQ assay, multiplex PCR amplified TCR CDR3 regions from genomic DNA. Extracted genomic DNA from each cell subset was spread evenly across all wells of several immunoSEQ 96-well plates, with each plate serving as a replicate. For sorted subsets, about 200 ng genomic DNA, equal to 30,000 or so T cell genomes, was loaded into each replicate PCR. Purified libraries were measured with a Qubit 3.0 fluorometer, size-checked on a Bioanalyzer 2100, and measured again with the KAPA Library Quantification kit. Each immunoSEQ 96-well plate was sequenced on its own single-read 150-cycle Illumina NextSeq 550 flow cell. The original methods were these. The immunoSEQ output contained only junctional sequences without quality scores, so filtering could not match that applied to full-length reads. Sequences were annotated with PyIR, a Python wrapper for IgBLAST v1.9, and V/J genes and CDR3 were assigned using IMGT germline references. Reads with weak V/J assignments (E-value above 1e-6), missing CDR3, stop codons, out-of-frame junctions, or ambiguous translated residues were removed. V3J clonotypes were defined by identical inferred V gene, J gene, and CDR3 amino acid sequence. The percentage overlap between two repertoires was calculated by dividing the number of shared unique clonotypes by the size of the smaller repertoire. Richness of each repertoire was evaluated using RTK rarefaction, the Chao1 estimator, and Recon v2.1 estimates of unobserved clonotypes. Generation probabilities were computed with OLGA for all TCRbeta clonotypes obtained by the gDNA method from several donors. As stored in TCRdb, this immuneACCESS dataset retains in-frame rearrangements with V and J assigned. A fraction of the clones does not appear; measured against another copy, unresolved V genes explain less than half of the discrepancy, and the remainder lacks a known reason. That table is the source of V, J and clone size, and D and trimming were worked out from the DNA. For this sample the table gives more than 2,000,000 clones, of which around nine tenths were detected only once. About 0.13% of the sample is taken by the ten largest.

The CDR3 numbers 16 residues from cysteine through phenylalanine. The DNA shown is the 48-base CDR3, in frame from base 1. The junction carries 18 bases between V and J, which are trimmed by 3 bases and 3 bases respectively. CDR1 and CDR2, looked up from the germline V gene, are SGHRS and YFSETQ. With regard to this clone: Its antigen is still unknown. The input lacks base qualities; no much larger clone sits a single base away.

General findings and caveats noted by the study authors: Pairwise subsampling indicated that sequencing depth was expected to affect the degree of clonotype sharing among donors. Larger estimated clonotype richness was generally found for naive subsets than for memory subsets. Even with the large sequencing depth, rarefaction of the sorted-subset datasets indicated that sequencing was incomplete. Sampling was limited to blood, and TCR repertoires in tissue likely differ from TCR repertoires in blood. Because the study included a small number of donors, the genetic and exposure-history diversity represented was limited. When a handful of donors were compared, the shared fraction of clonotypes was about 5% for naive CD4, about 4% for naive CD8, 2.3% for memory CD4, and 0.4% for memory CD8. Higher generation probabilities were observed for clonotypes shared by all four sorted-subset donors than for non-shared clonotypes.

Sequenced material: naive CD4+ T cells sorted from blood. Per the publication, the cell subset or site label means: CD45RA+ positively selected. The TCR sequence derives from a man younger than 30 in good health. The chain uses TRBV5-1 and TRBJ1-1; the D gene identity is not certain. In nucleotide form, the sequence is TGCGCCAGCAGCTATCAGATGGCAGAGTGGGACACTGAAGCTTTCTTT. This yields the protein CASSYQMAEWDTEAFF.